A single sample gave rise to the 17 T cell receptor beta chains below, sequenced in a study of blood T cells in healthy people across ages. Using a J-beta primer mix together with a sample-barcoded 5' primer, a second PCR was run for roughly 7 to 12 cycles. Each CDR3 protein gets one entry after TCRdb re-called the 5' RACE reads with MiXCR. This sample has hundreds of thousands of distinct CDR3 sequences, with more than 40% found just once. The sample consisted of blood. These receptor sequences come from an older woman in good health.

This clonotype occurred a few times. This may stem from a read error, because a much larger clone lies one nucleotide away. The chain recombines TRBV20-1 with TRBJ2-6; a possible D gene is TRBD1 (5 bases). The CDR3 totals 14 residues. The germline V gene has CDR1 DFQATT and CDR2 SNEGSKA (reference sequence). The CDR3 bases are TGCAGTGCAGGCCGGCAGGCTGGGGCCGACGTCCTGACTTTC. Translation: CSAGRQAGADVLTF.

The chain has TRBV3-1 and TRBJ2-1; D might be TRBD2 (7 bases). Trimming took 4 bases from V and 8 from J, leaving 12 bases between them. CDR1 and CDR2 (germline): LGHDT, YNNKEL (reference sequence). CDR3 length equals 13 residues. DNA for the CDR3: TGTGCCAGCAGCCTATTAGGGGGGGATGAGCAGTTCTTC. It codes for CASSLLGGDEQFF.

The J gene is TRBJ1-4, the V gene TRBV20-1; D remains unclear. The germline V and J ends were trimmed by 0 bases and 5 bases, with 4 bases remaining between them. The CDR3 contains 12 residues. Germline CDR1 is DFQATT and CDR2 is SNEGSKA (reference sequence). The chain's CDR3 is CSARDPNEKLFF. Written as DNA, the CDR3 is TGCAGTGCTAGAGACCCCAATGAAAAACTGTTTTTT.

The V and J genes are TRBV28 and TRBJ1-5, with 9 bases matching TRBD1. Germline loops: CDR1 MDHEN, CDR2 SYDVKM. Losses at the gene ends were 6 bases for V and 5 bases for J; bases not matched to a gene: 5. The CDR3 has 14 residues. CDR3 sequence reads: CASRPGQGHQPQHF. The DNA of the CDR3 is TGTGCCAGCAGACCGGGACAGGGACATCAGCCCCAGCATTTT.

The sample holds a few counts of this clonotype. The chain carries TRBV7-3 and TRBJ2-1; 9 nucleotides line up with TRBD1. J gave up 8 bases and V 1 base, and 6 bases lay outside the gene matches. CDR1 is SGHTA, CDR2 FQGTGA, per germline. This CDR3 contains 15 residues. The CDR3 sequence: CASSLKGTGIDEQFF. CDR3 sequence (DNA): TGTGCCAGCAGCTTAAAAGGGACAGGGATCGATGAGCAGTTCTTC.

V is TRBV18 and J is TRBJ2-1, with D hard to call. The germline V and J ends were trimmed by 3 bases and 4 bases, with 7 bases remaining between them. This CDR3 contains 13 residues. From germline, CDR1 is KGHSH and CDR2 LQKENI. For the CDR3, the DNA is TGTGCCAGCTCACCTAACTTTTACAATGAGCAGTTCTTC. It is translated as CASSPNFYNEQFF.

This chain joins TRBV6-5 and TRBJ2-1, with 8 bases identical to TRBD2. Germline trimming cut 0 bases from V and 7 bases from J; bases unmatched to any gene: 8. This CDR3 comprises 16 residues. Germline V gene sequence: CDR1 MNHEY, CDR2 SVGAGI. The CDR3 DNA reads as TGTGCCAGCAGTTACTCGAGCGGGAGAGTTTTAAATGAGCAGTTCTTC. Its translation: CASSYSSGRVLNEQFF.

This CDR3 reads CASSLGGQGASNGYTF. In DNA, the CDR3 is TGTGCCAGCAGCTTAGGAGGACAGGGGGCTTCGAATGGCTACACCTTC. The chain links TRBV7-2 to TRBJ1-2; 11 bases agree with TRBD1. The ends lost 1 base at V and 6 bases at J; junction bases unmatched: 7. Germline CDR1 and CDR2: SGHTA and FQGNSA. The CDR3 length is 16 residues.

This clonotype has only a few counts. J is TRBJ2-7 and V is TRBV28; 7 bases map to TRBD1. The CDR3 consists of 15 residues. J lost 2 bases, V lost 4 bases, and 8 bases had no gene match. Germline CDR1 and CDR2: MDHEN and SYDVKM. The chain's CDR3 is CASSSPSGTAYEQYF. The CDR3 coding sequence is TGTGCCAGCAGTTCCCCCTCCGGGACAGCCTACGAGCAGTACTTC. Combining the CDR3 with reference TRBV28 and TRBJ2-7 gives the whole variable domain DVKVTQSSRYLVKRTGEKVFLECVQDMDHENMFWYRQDPGLGLRLIYFSYDVKMKEKGDIPEGYSVSREKKERFSLILESASTNQTSMYLCASSSPSGTAYEQYFGPGTRLTVT.

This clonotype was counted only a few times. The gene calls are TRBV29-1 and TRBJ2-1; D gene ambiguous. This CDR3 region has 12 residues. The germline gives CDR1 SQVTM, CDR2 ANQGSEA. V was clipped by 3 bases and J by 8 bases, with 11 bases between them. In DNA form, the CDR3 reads TGCAGCGTTGACTTGGGGTTCGATGAGCAGTTCTTC. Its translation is CSVDLGFDEQFF.

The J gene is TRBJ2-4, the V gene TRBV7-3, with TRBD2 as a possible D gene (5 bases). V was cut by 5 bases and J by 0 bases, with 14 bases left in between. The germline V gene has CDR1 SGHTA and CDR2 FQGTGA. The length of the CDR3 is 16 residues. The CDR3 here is CASSPGLKLAKNIQYF. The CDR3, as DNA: TGTGCCAGCAGCCCAGGACTCAAACTAGCCAAAAACATTCAGTACTTC.

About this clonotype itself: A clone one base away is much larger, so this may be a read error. The CDR3 loop reads CASPPSGDEQYF. In DNA form, the CDR3 reads TGTGCCAGCCCACCATCGGGGGACGAGCAGTACTTC. The chain couples TRBV18 to TRBJ2-7; TRBD2 might be the D (6 bases). The germline V gene encodes CDR1 KGHSH and CDR2 LQKENI. The CDR3 is made up of 12 amino acids.

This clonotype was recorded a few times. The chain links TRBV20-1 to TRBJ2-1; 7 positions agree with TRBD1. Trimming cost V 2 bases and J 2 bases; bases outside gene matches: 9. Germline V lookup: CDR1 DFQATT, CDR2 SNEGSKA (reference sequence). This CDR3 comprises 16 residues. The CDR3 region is CSARPPGQSPYNEQFF. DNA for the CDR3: TGCAGTGCTAGACCTCCGGGACAGTCCCCCTACAATGAGCAGTTCTTC.

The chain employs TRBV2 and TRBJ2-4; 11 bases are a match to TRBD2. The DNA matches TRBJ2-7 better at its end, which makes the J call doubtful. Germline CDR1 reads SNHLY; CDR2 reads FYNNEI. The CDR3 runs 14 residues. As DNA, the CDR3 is TGTGCCAGCAGGAGGACTAGCGGGTTCTACGAGCAGTACTTC. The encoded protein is CASRRTSGFYEQYF.

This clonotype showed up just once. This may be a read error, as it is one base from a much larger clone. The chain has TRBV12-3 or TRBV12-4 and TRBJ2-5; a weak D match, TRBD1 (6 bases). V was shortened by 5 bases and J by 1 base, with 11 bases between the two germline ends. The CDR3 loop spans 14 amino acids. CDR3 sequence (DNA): TGTGCCAGCAGTCCCGGACAGTGCCAAGAGACCCAGTACTTC. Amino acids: CASSPGQCQETQYF.

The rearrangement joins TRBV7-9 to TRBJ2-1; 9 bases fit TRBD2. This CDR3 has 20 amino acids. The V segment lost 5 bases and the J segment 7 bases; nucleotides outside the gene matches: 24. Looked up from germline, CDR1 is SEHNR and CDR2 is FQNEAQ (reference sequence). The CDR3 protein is CASSRGRVLAGPEGDNEQFF. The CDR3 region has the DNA TGTGCCAGCAGCAGGGGGAGGGTACTAGCGGGCCCCGAGGGAGATAATGAGCAGTTCTTC. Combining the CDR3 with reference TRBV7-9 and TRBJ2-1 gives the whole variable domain DTGVSQNPRHKITKRGQNVTFRCDPISEHNRLYWYRQTLGQGPEFLTYFQNEAQLEKSRLLSDRFSAERPKGSFSTLEIQRTEQGDSAMYLCASSRGRVLAGPEGDNEQFFGPGTRLTVL.

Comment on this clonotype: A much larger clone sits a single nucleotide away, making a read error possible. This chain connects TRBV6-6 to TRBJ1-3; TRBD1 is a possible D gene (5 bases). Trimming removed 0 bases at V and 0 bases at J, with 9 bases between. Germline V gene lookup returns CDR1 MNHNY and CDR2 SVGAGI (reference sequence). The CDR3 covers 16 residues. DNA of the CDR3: TGTGCCAGCAGTTACTCGGGACCGAGCTCTGGAAACACCATATATTTT. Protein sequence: CASSYSGPSSGNTIYF.